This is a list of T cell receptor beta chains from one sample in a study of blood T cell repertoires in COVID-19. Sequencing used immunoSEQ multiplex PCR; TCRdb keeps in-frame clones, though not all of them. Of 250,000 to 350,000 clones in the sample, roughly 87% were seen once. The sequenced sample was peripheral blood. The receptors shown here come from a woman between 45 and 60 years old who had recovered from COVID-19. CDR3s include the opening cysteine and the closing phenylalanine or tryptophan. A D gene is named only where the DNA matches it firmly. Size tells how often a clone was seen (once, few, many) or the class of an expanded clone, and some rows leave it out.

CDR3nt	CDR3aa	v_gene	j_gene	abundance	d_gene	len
TGTGCCAGCAGTTCGCTAAGACACCCGATTCCCGCCTACACCTTC	CASSSLRHPIPAYTF	TRBV6-5	TRBJ1-2	.	.	15
TGTGCCAGTAGTTATTTCAGCGGGAGTTCCTACAATGAGCAGTTCTTC	CASSYFSGSSYNEQFF	TRBV19	TRBJ2-1	once	TRBD2	16
TGTGCCTGGAGTAAAGGAGAGTCTGGAAACACCATATATTTT	CAWSKGESGNTIYF	TRBV30	TRBJ1-3	.	.	14
TGTGCCATCAGTGAGTCGACGGGGTTGAACACTGAAGCTTTCTTT	CAISESTGLNTEAFF	TRBV10-3	TRBJ1-1	.	.	15
TGTGCCAGTAGTATCGGGGGTCCTTATGGCTACACCTTC	CASSIGGPYGYTF	TRBV19	TRBJ1-2	.	.	13
TGTGCCAGCAGCCAATCGCTTGGGACAGGGGGTCCGTACGAGCAGTACTTC	CASSQSLGTGGPYEQYF	TRBV16	TRBJ2-7	.	TRBD1	17
TGTGCCAGCACCTCACCCGGTGACACCGGGGAGCTGTTTTTT	CASTSPGDTGELFF	TRBV11-1	TRBJ2-2	.	.	14
TGTGCCAGCAGCTTCAGCGGGAAGCAGTTCTTC	CASSFSGKQFF	TRBV11-2	TRBJ2-1	.	TRBD2	11
TGTGCCAGCAGCTCCCAGGGGGCTTCACAAGGACACTATGGCTACACCTTC	CASSSQGASQGHYGYTF	TRBV7-2	TRBJ1-2	.	TRBD1	17
TGCGCCAGCAGCTTGGAGGGGGCCACCGGGGAGCTGTTTTTT	CASSLEGATGELFF	TRBV5-1	TRBJ2-2	.	TRBD1	14